This T cell receptor (beta chain) was profiled in a study of blood T cell repertoires in COVID-19. About the study: Researchers got acute and convalescent COVID-19 samples from the United States, Italy and Spain. PBMCs, B-cell-depleted T cells, or T cells provided the cDNA or gDNA that made up the material.

Authors' processing steps: Amplification of reference gene primers was used by the study to estimate nucleated cell counts. Here immunoSEQ multiplex PCR was the method, and the copy in TCRdb shows in-frame clones only, minus some. That table furnishes V, J and clone size, whereas the DNA furnished D and trimming. The sample carries roughly 140,000 clones, more than 75% recorded once. Donors in Cohort 3 counted as recovered after two negative PCRs, clearance, or symptom resolution. The sequence came from a man between 60 and 70 years old who had recovered from COVID-19. The sequencing input was PBMCs or T cells enriched from blood (not recorded which).

This chain's CDR3 is CASRPGTVSSQETQYF. In DNA, the CDR3 is TGTGCCAGCAGACCCGGGACAGTATCCTCCCAAGAGACCCAGTACTTC. The chain employs TRBV28 and TRBJ2-5; 7 positions agree with TRBD1. The CDR3 is 16 amino acids. Trimming removed 6 bases from V and 1 base from J; junction bases left unmatched: 11. Germline values: CDR1 MDHEN, CDR2 SYDVKM.